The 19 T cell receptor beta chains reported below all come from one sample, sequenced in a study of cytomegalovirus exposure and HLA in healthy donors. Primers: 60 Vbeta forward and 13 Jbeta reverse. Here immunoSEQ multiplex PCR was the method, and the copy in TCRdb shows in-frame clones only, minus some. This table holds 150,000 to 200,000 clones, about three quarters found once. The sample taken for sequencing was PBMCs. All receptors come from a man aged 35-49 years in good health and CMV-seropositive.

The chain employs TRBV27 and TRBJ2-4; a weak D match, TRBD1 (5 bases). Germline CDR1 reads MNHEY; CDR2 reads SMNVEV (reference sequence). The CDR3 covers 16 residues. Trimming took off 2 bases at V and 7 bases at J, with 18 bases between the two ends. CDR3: CASSLLGQGRPNIQYF. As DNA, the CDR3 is TGTGCCAGCAGTTTACTCGGTCAGGGTCGCCCGAACATTCAGTACTTC.

CDR3 amino acids: CASSPRQGPYNEQFF. CDR3 DNA: TGTGCCAGCTCACCACGACAGGGGCCTTACAATGAGCAGTTCTTC. The V call is TRBV18, the J call TRBJ2-1; the match to TRBD1 covers 8 bases. J gave up 4 bases and V 1 base, and 3 bases lay outside the gene matches. Germline V CDR1 and CDR2: KGHSH, LQKENI. This CDR3 is 15 amino acids long.

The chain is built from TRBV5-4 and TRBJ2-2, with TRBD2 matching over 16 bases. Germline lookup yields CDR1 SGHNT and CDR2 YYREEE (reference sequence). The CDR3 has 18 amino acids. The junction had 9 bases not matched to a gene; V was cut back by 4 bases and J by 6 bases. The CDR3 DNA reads TGTGCCAGCAGCGGGACTAGCGGGAGGGCCGATCCAGCCGGGGAGCTGTTTTTT. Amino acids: CASSGTSGRADPAGELFF.

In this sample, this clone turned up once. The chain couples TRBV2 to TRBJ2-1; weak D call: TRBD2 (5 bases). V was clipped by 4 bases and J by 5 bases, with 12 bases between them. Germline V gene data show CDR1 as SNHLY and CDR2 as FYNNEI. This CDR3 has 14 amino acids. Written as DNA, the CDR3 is TGTGCCAGCAGTGGATACCGGGGAGACAATGAGCAGTTCTTC. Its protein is CASSGYRGDNEQFF.

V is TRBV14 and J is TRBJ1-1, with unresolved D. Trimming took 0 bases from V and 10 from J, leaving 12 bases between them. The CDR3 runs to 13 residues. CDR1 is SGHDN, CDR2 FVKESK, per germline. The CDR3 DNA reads TGTGCCAGCAGCCAAGATCGGGGATATCTAGCTTTCTTT. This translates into CASSQDRGYLAFF.

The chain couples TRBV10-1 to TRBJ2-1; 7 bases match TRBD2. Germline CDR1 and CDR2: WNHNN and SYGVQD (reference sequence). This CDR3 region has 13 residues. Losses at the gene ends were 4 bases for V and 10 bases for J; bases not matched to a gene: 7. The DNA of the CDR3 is TGCGCCAGCAGTGGGGGGGGACGTCGGGAGCAGTTCTTC. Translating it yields CASSGGGRREQFF.

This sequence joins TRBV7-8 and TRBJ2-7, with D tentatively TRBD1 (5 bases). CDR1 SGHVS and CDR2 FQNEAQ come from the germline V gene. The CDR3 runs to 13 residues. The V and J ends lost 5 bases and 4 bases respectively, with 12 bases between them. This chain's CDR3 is CASSPRQNYEQYF. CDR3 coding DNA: TGTGCCAGCAGCCCGCGACAGAATTACGAGCAGTACTTC.

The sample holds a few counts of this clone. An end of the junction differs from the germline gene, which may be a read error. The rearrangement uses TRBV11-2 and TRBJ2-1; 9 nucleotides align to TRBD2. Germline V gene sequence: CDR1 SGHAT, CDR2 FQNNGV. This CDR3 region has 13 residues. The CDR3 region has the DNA TGTGCCAGCAGCTTATTGTCTAGCGGGAAGGTTGTCTTC. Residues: CASSLLSSGKVVF.

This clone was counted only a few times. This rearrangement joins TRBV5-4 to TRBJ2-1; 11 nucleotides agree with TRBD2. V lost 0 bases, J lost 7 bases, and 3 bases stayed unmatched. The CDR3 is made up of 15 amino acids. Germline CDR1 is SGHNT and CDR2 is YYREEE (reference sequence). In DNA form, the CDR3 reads TGTGCCAGCAGCTTGGCCGGGACTAGCGGTAATGAGCAGTTCTTC. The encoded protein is CASSLAGTSGNEQFF.

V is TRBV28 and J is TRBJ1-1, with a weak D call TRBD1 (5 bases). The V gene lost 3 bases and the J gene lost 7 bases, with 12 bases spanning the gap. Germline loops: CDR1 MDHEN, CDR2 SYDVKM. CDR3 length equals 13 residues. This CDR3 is CASSFFSRDEAFF. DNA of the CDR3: TGTGCCAGCAGTTTTTTCAGCAGGGATGAAGCTTTCTTT.

This CDR3 reads CASSSQGSSAYEQYF. In DNA form, the CDR3 reads TGTGCCAGCAGTTCCCAGGGGAGTTCCGCCTACGAGCAGTACTTC. The V call is TRBV28, the J call TRBJ2-7, with D possibly matching TRBD1 (6 bases). The germline gives CDR1 MDHEN, CDR2 SYDVKM. There are 15 residues in the CDR3. The V and J ends lost 4 bases and 2 bases respectively, with 15 bases between them.

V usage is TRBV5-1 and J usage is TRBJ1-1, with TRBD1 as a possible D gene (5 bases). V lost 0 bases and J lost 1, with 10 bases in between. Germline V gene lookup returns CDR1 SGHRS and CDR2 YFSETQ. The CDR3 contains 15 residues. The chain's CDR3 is CASSLVQGGNTEAFF. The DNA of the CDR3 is TGCGCCAGCAGCTTGGTGCAGGGCGGGAACACTGAAGCTTTCTTT.

CDR3 coding DNA: TGTGCCAGCAGCCGAACAGGTTTCTACGAGCAGTACTTC. Translated, it gives CASSRTGFYEQYF. The chain uses TRBV6-5 and TRBJ2-7; possible D gene TRBD1, 5 bases. The germline V gene has CDR1 MNHEY and CDR2 SVGAGI. The CDR3 covers 13 residues. The germline V and J ends were trimmed by 6 bases and 3 bases, with 12 bases remaining between them.

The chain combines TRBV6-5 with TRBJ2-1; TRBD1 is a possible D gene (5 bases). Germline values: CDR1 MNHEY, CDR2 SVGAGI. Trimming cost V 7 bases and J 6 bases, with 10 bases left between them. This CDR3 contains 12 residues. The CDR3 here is CASTGNGNEQFF. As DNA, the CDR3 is TGTGCCAGCACAGGGAACGGCAATGAGCAGTTCTTC.

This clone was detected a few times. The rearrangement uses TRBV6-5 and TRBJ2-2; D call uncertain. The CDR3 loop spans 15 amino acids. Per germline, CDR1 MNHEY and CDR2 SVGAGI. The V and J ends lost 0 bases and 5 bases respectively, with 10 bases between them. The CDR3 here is CASSYSGRNTGELFF. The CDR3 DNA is TGTGCCAGCAGTTACTCCGGCAGGAATACCGGGGAGCTGTTTTTT.

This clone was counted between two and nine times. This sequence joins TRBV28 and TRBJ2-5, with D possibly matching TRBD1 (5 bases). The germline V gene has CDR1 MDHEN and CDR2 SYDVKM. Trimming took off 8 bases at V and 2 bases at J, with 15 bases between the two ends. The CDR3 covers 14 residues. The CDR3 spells CASSKGQHQETQYF. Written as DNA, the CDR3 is TGTGCCAGCTCGAAGGGGCAGCATCAAGAGACCCAGTACTTC.

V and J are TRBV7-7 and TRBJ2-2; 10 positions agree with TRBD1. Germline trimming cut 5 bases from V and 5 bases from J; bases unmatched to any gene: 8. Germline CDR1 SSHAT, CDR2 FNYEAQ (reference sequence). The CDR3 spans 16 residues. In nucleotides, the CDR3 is TGTGCCAGCAGCAGCGGACAGGGGGTCTTGACCGGGGAGCTGTTTTTT. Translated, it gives CASSSGQGVLTGELFF.

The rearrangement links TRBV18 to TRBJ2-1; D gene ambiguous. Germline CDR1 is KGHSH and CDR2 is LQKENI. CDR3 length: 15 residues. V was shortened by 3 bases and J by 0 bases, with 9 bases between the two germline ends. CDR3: CASSPRRNSYNEQFF. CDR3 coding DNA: TGTGCCAGCTCACCTAGGCGGAACTCCTACAATGAGCAGTTCTTC.

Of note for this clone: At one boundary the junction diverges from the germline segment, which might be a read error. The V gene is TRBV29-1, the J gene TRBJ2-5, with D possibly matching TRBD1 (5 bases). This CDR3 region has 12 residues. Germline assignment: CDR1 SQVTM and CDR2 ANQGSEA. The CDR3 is CSGERTGETQYF. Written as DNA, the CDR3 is TGCAGCGGTGAAAGAACAGGAGAGACCCAGTACTTC.